The source of this TCR beta chain is a study of control samples from healthy donors and cancer patients. V lost 10 bases to trimming and J lost 3 bases, with 15 bases between them. Per the germline V gene, CDR1 is MNHNY and CDR2 is SVGAGI (reference sequence). This CDR3 contains 13 residues. This clone was found once. The table came from immunoSEQ multiplex PCR; TCRdb's copy has only in-frame clones and leaves some out. Here the sample spans 140,000 or so clones, over 90% being singletons. The sample was PBMCs. This clonotype was obtained from a man in his 60s with colorectal cancer. The chain recombines TRBV6-6 with TRBJ2-5, with TRBD1 as a possible D gene (6 bases). The CDR3: CATQDSLEETQYF. In DNA, the CDR3 is TGTGCCACCCAGGACAGTCTTGAAGAGACCCAGTACTTC.